Described below is a single T cell receptor (beta chain) sequence and its context. What it binds is not known. The sample is drawn from a study of cytomegalovirus exposure and HLA in healthy donors. Points from the study as a whole: Further analysis was carried out later, and it showed several of the most significant clusters appearing linked to common viral pathogens. One later analysis reportedly identified an Asian-associated ancestry cluster that showed fewer N-insertions than the approximately 710-donor mean.

CDR1 and CDR2 (germline): SGHDT, YYEEEE. The CDR3 runs 13 residues. The PCR used 60 Vbeta and 13 Jbeta primers. Only in-frame clones appear in the TCRdb table, and some are missing; sequencing was by immunoSEQ multiplex PCR. Among some 180,000 clones listed, roughly 80% were seen once. This TCR came from a woman aged 30 to 39 in good health and CMV-seronegative. The chain joins TRBV5-6 to TRBJ2-5; D remains ambiguous. TRBJ2-7 matches the DNA end more closely, so the J call is doubtful. Specimen: PBMCs. CDR3 residues: CASSLTPYYEQYF. The CDR3 nucleotides read TGTGCCAGCAGCTTGACACCTTACTACGAGCAGTACTTC.